Described below is a single T cell receptor (beta chain) sequence and its context. It was during active infection that Seattle patients were enrolled and then longitudinally followed. This record comes from a study of blood T cell repertoires in COVID-19. Study-level information: Spain, Italy and the United States supplied samples that represented acute and convalescent COVID-19.

CDR1 and CDR2 from the germline V gene are MDHEN and SYDVKM. The CDR3 covers 16 residues. Deletions cut 3 bases from V and 5 bases from J, with 18 bases between. Authors' data handling: Reference gene primer amplification yielded estimated nucleated cell counts. Produced via immunoSEQ multiplex PCR; TCRdb's table is partial and in-frame only. V and J calls and clone size are copied from that table; D and trimming were computed from the DNA. The profile covers tens of thousands of clones, with around 90% appearing a single time and under 5.5% taken by the ten largest. The receptor was isolated from a man aged 55 to 69 with COVID-19, enrolled during active disease. This chain connects TRBV28 to TRBJ2-3, with a weak D call TRBD1 (6 bases). The sample was peripheral blood. Here the CDR3 reads CASSLLPGQAEDTQYF. Here the CDR3 DNA reads TGTGCCAGCAGTTTGCTTCCGGGACAAGCTGAAGATACGCAGTATTTT.